These 10 T cell receptor beta chains were all obtained from the same sample, sequenced in a study of identical twins. One entry per CDR3 protein, called by TCRdb with MiXCR from the 5' RACE reads. The sample yields about 810,000 distinct CDR3 sequences, 12% seen once. The same data also went into a second study, on yellow fever vaccine responses in identical twins.

The sequencing sample was made of PBMCs. These receptors all stem from a woman aged 18-29 years in good health.

There are a few counts of this clonotype. This chain joins TRBV12-3 or TRBV12-4 and TRBJ1-2, with 8 bases fitting TRBD1. The CDR3 runs to 14 residues. After removal of 0 bases from V and 7 bases from J, the junction contained 4 bases not matched to a gene. The CDR3 DNA sequence: TGTGCCAGCAGTTTAGCTGGACAGGGACGTGGCTACACCTTC. Its translation is CASSLAGQGRGYTF.

This chain joins TRBV12-3 or TRBV12-4 and TRBJ2-7; D may be TRBD1 (6 bases). CDR3 length: 13 amino acids. Trimming stripped 3 bases from V and 1 base from J, with 7 bases between. The CDR3 loop is CASSFRGSYEQYF. Written as DNA, the CDR3 is TGTGCCAGCAGTTTCAGGGGTTCCTACGAGCAGTACTTC.

The chain carries TRBV19 and TRBJ2-1, with D perhaps TRBD1 (6 bases). The CDR3 is made up of 16 amino acids. Germline loops: CDR1 LNHDA, CDR2 SQIVND (reference sequence). V dropped 5 bases and J dropped 2 bases, with 16 bases sitting between them. This CDR3 is CASSGQGLRTYNEQFF. CDR3 sequence (DNA): TGTGCCAGTAGTGGTCAGGGGCTACGAACCTACAATGAGCAGTTCTTC.

This clonotype was observed many times. The chain is built from TRBV24-1 and TRBJ2-1; D is perhaps TRBD2 (7 bases). The germline gives CDR1 KGHDR, CDR2 SFDVKD. V dropped 9 bases and J dropped 2 bases, with 16 bases sitting between them. CDR3 length equals 15 residues. CDR3 in DNA: TGTGCCACCCAAAGTGGGGGGGGCCCCTACAATGAGCAGTTCTTC. Translated, it gives CATQSGGGPYNEQFF.

This clonotype was recorded many times. The chain joins TRBV29-1 to TRBJ1-4; no clear D. CDR3 length: 16 residues. V was pared by 3 bases and J by 0 bases, with 14 bases between. Germline-derived CDR1 and CDR2 are SQVTM and ANQGSEA. The CDR3 protein is CSVDESRHSTNEKLFF. Written as DNA, the CDR3 is TGCAGCGTTGACGAGAGCAGGCATTCAACTAATGAAAAACTGTTTTTT.

The chain is built from TRBV19 and TRBJ2-1; 8 positions agree with TRBD2. Germline V CDR1 and CDR2: LNHDA, SQIVND (reference sequence). The CDR3 is made up of 13 amino acids. Unmatched junction bases numbered 10, after V lost 10 bases and J lost 8 bases. CDR3 residues: CAIREGPRDEQFF. CDR3 nucleotide sequence: TGTGCCATCCGGGAGGGACCTCGGGATGAGCAGTTCTTC.

This clonotype was observed a few times. This sequence joins TRBV20-1 and TRBJ2-1, with no clear D. This CDR3 spans 15 amino acids. V was trimmed by 0 bases and J by 5 bases, leaving 14 bases between them. Per the germline V gene, CDR1 is DFQATT and CDR2 is SNEGSKA (reference sequence). This CDR3 reads CSAREFGLGNNEQFF. The CDR3 bases are TGCAGTGCTAGAGAATTTGGGTTGGGGAACAATGAGCAGTTCTTC.

The chain couples TRBV18 to TRBJ2-3; TRBD2 matches 9 bases. Per the germline V gene, CDR1 is KGHSH and CDR2 is LQKENI. With V trimmed by 2 bases and J by 1 base, 10 bases remained unmatched. The CDR3 is 18 amino acids. CDR3 loop: CASSPGIQRGARTDTQYF. DNA for the CDR3: TGTGCCAGCTCACCAGGGATCCAGCGGGGGGCGCGCACAGATACGCAGTATTTT.

The chain is built from TRBV28 and TRBJ2-1; no reliable D call. CDR1 MDHEN and CDR2 SYDVKM come from the germline V gene. Trimming shortened V by 3 bases and J by 8 bases, and 8 bases separated the two germline ends. The CDR3 totals 12 residues. In DNA, the CDR3 is TGTGCCAGCAGTTTTTGGGTGCATGAGCAGTTCTTC. It is translated as CASSFWVHEQFF.

The table lists this clonotype with many counts. The chain employs TRBV5-1 and TRBJ2-3; D might be TRBD1 (5 bases). The V gene lost 2 bases and the J gene lost 3 bases, with 10 bases spanning the gap. Germline V gene data show CDR1 as SGHRS and CDR2 as YFSETQ. This CDR3 has 14 residues. The CDR3 coding sequence is TGCGCCAGCAGCTTCAGGGTCGGGACAGATACGCAGTATTTT. Translated, it gives CASSFRVGTDTQYF.